Presented here are 26 T cell receptor beta chains from one specimen sequenced in a study of early stage breast cancer tumors. The data were produced by immunoSEQ multiplex PCR, yet TCRdb's version contains in-frame clones alone and is incomplete. The sample includes just over 70,000 clones, roughly 80% seen only once; the top ten take approximately 3.7%. Sequencing was carried out using blood. All receptors derive from a person between 60 and 70 years old with breast cancer.

The chain uses TRBV9 and TRBJ1-6, with a tentative D call TRBD1 (6 bases). The CDR3 extends over 14 amino acids. Germline assignment: CDR1 SGDLS and CDR2 YYNGEE. Trimming cost V 5 bases and J 8 bases, with 14 bases left between them. CDR3 nucleotides: TGTGCCAGCAGAAGGGGGGGGTGGGATTCACCCCTCCACTTT. Its protein is CASRRGGWDSPLHF.

V is TRBV15 and J is TRBJ2-2; TRBD2 matches at 8 bases. The CDR3 is 17 amino acids. Germline loops: CDR1 LNHNV, CDR2 YYDKDF (reference sequence). V dropped 0 bases and J dropped 4; count of bases not matched to a gene: 7. CDR3 residues: CATSRDASGSSTGELFF. For the CDR3, the DNA is TGTGCCACCAGCAGAGATGCCAGCGGGAGTAGCACCGGGGAGCTGTTTTTT.

The rearrangement joins TRBV30 to TRBJ2-5; D gene uncertain. The CDR3 contains 11 residues. Germline-derived CDR1 and CDR2 are GTSNPN and SVGIG (reference sequence). The V and J ends lost 2 bases and 7 bases respectively, with 8 bases between them. CDR3: CAWSTLGTQYF. The CDR3 region has the DNA TGTGCCTGGAGTACCCTCGGGACCCAGTACTTC.

This rearrangement joins TRBV19 to TRBJ2-3, with 11 bases that match TRBD2. The CDR3 covers 18 residues. The germline V gene has CDR1 LNHDA and CDR2 SQIVND (reference sequence). V dropped 3 bases and J dropped 3; count of bases not matched to a gene: 11. CDR3 region: CASSIDGTSGSQTDTQYF. For the CDR3, the DNA is TGTGCCAGTAGTATCGATGGGACTAGCGGTTCCCAGACAGATACGCAGTATTTT.

The genes are TRBV7-2 and TRBJ2-3, with TRBD2 identical over 11 bases. The CDR3 covers 14 residues. Germline CDR1 and CDR2: SGHTA and FQGNSA. Unmatched junction bases numbered 8, after V lost 5 bases and J lost 10 bases. The CDR3 loop reads CASSQVGSGRAQYF. The CDR3 bases are TGTGCCAGCAGCCAAGTAGGTAGCGGGAGGGCGCAGTATTTT.

The chain has TRBV27 and TRBJ2-7; tentative D call: TRBD2 (5 bases). The length of the CDR3 is 14 residues. CDR1 is MNHEY and CDR2 is SMNVEV in the germline V gene (reference sequence). Trimming pared 5 bases from V and 0 bases from J, leaving 11 bases between. Here the CDR3 reads CASSRMGSSYEQYF. The DNA for the CDR3 is TGTGCCAGCAGTCGTATGGGGAGCTCCTACGAGCAGTACTTC.

The J gene is TRBJ1-2, the V gene TRBV7-9; D is perhaps TRBD1 (6 bases). CDR1 SEHNR and CDR2 FQNEAQ come from the germline V gene (reference sequence). The germline V and J ends were trimmed by 1 base and 4 bases, with 10 bases remaining between them. This CDR3 is built from 14 residues. For the CDR3, the DNA is TGTGCCAGCAGCTTAGAGGGGGGCAGCTATGGCTACACCTTC. It translates to CASSLEGGSYGYTF.

CDR3 protein: CASSPPTAAAYGYTF. Written as DNA, the CDR3 is TGTGCCAGCAGCCCCCCGACAGCCGCTGCTTATGGCTACACCTTC. The rearrangement links TRBV5-5 to TRBJ1-2; the D gene is possibly TRBD1 (5 bases). The CDR3 length is 15 residues. The V end lost 4 bases, the J end lost 5 bases, and 18 bases lay between the germline ends. CDR1 and CDR2 from the germline V gene are SGHKS and YYEKEE (reference sequence).

This clone appeared once. The chain couples TRBV4-2 to TRBJ2-5; 9 bases agree with TRBD2. CDR3 length: 16 amino acids. With 4 bases clipped from V and 4 bases from J, the junction kept 10 bases outside the gene matches. Germline values: CDR1 LGHNA, CDR2 YNFKEQ. CDR3 amino acids: CASSPLSLAGAETQYF. CDR3 nucleotide sequence: TGTGCCAGCAGCCCCCTGAGCTTAGCGGGAGCAGAGACCCAGTACTTC.

J is TRBJ2-1 and V is TRBV7-8; 7 nucleotides line up with TRBD2. V lost 2 bases and J lost 9; bases outside the gene matches: 13. The CDR3 runs 16 residues. The germline V gene has CDR1 SGHVS and CDR2 FQNEAQ. The CDR3 DNA follows: TGTGCCAGCAGCTTATGGGGGGAGGGCCTAACGATTGAGCAGTTCTTC. Translation: CASSLWGEGLTIEQFF.

V gene TRBV18 combines with J gene TRBJ1-5; TRBD1 is a possible D gene (5 bases). The CDR3 is 15 amino acids. Germline assignment: CDR1 KGHSH and CDR2 LQKENI. With 3 bases removed from V and 3 bases from J, the gap between germline ends came to 12 bases. The chain's CDR3 is CASSPSGVINQPQHF. CDR3 DNA: TGTGCCAGCTCACCGTCGGGGGTGATCAATCAGCCCCAGCATTTT. Complete variable domain (other parts from reference TRBV18 and TRBJ1-5): NAGVMQNPRHLVRRRGQEARLRCSPMKGHSHVYWYRQLPEEGLKFMVYLQKENIIDESGMPKERFSAEFPKEGPSILRIQQVVRGDSAAYFCASSPSGVINQPQHFGDGTRLSIL.

The chain employs TRBV19 and TRBJ1-5; no clear D. V was pared by 3 bases and J by 5 bases, with 5 bases between. The germline V gene encodes CDR1 LNHDA and CDR2 SQIVND (reference sequence). The CDR3 has 12 amino acids. CDR3 region: CASSIGHQPQHF. DNA of the CDR3: TGTGCCAGTAGTATTGGGCATCAGCCCCAGCATTTT.

This clone has more than one count but fewer than ten. This sample also contains other DNA sequences that code for the same CDR3. The CDR3, as DNA: TGTGCCAGCAGACTGAACACTGAAGCTTTCTTT. This sequence encodes CASRLNTEAFF. The chain has TRBV28 and TRBJ1-1, with D unresolved. The V end was cut by 6 bases, the J end by 0 bases, with 2 bases between. In germline, CDR1 is MDHEN, CDR2 SYDVKM. This CDR3 has 11 amino acids.

The rearrangement links TRBV28 to TRBJ2-2, with D hard to call. The CDR3 covers 11 residues. Germline V gene data show CDR1 as MDHEN and CDR2 as SYDVKM. Trimming stripped 3 bases from V and 6 bases from J, with 2 bases between. Here the CDR3 DNA reads TGTGCCAGCAGTTTCCCCGGGGAGCTGTTTTTT. Translated: CASSFPGELFF.

The chain links TRBV27 to TRBJ2-7, with D possibly being TRBD1 (6 bases). Deletions cut 6 bases from V and 4 bases from J, with 16 bases between. Germline V gene data show CDR1 as MNHEY and CDR2 as SMNVEV (reference sequence). This CDR3 is 14 amino acids long. Here the CDR3 reads CASSVGAKGYEQYF. The DNA of the CDR3 is TGTGCCAGCAGCGTGGGGGCGAAGGGATACGAGCAGTACTTC.

The chain is built from TRBV19 and TRBJ2-7; D may be TRBD2 (5 bases). The CDR3 extends over 14 amino acids. V lost 3 bases and J lost 3, with 12 bases in between. Germline CDR1 LNHDA, CDR2 SQIVND (reference sequence). For the CDR3, the DNA is TGTGCCAGTAGTATTCGGGGAAACTTCTACGAGCAGTACTTC. Translation gives CASSIRGNFYEQYF.

The CDR3 region is CASSLSKRAGEVYTQYF. CDR3 in DNA: TGTGCCAGCAGTTTATCGAAAAGGGCAGGGGAGGTGTATACGCAGTATTTT. The genes are TRBV27 and TRBJ2-3; either TRBD1 or TRBD2 may fit D (6 bases each). From germline, CDR1 is MNHEY and CDR2 SMNVEV (reference sequence). CDR3 length equals 17 residues. V shed 0 bases and J shed 7 bases, with 20 bases lying between them.

This rearrangement joins TRBV29-1 to TRBJ2-6; D perhaps matches TRBD2 (7 bases). Germline V gives CDR1 SQVTM, CDR2 ANQGSEA. This CDR3 is built from 14 residues. The V end was cut by 3 bases, the J end by 2 bases, with 8 bases between. The CDR3 is CSVEGGPGANVLTF. CDR3 nucleotide sequence: TGCAGCGTTGAGGGGGGGCCTGGGGCCAACGTCCTGACTTTC. The complete variable domain, with remaining parts taken from reference TRBV29-1 and TRBJ2-6, reads SAVISQKPSRDICQRGTSLTIQCQVDSQVTMMFWYRQQPGQSLTLIATANQGSEATYESGFVIDKFPISRPNLTFSTLTVSNMSPEDSSIYLCSVEGGPGANVLTFGAGSRLTVL.

This rearrangement joins TRBV7-9 to TRBJ1-2; D not certain. Germline V lookup: CDR1 SEHNR, CDR2 FQNEAQ (reference sequence). The V and J ends lost 6 bases and 4 bases respectively, with 18 bases between them. The CDR3 extends over 15 amino acids. CDR3 coding DNA: TGTGCCAGCAGTTTGGCCCGCCGGGATGGCTATGGCTACACCTTC. Its protein is CASSLARRDGYGYTF.

This chain connects TRBV5-1 to TRBJ2-5; D is tentatively TRBD1 or TRBD2 (5 bases each). CDR3 length equals 14 residues. Looked up from germline, CDR1 is SGHRS and CDR2 is YFSETQ. V lost 4 bases and J 0 bases, leaving 10 bases between the germline ends. Here the CDR3 reads CASSGQGHQETQYF. CDR3 nucleotide sequence: TGCGCCAGCAGCGGGCAGGGACACCAAGAGACCCAGTACTTC.

The V gene is TRBV28, the J gene TRBJ1-1; TRBD1 is a possible D gene (6 bases). V dropped 3 bases and J dropped 0 bases, with 8 bases sitting between them. CDR1 is MDHEN and CDR2 is SYDVKM in the germline V gene. The length of the CDR3 is 14 residues. CDR3 region: CASSFDRLNTEAFF. CDR3 DNA sequence: TGTGCCAGCAGTTTCGACAGGTTGAACACTGAAGCTTTCTTT.

The V call is TRBV2, the J call TRBJ1-5; tentative D call: TRBD1 (5 bases). CDR3 length: 15 residues. Germline values: CDR1 SNHLY, CDR2 FYNNEI. V lost 5 bases and J 0 bases, leaving 11 bases between the germline ends. CDR3 loop: CASSPGAYSNQPQHF. The CDR3 DNA reads as TGTGCCAGCAGTCCCGGGGCCTATAGCAATCAGCCCCAGCATTTT.

The count of this clone is one. The chain combines TRBV7-2 with TRBJ2-7; D call uncertain. Per the germline V gene, CDR1 is SGHTA and CDR2 is FQGNSA. Trimming removed 1 base from V and 3 bases from J, with 4 bases in between. This CDR3 has 12 residues. The CDR3 bases are TGTGCCAGCAGCTTAGGGAGCTACGAGCAGTACTTC. This codes for CASSLGSYEQYF.

V and J are TRBV6-1 and TRBJ2-3, with 10 bases that match TRBD2. J gave up 7 bases and V 0 bases, and 4 bases lay outside the gene matches. The CDR3 totals 15 residues. Germline loops: CDR1 MNHNS, CDR2 SASEGT. CDR3 loop: CASSEAPSGSNTQYF. The CDR3 coding sequence is TGTGCCAGCAGTGAAGCTCCTAGCGGGAGTAATACGCAGTATTTT.

This chain uses TRBV19 with TRBJ1-1; tentatively, D is TRBD1 (5 bases). V lost 0 bases and J 9 bases, leaving 8 bases between the germline ends. CDR1 is LNHDA, CDR2 SQIVND, per germline (reference sequence). The length of the CDR3 is 12 residues. CDR3 amino acids: CASSIDPGKAFF. Written as DNA, the CDR3 is TGTGCCAGTAGTATAGATCCAGGGAAAGCTTTCTTT.

This rearrangement joins TRBV7-8 to TRBJ1-2, with 12 bases fitting TRBD1. CDR1 SGHVS and CDR2 FQNEAQ come from the germline V gene. V shed 3 bases and J 6 bases; nucleotides not matched to a gene: 5. This CDR3 is built from 15 residues. CDR3 coding DNA: TGTGCCAGCAGCTTCCGGGACAGGGGGCGAGATGGCTACACCTTC. Its protein is CASSFRDRGRDGYTF.